The sequence of this T cell receptor (beta chain) was determined in a study of blood T cell repertoires in COVID-19. Study at large: Some COVID-19 samples were acute and others convalescent; all came from the United States, Italy and Spain. PBMCs, B-cell-depleted T cells, or T cells were the source of the cDNA or gDNA that made up the material.

Patients of the Seattle cohort, enrolled during active infection, were followed longitudinally. Study processing details: Nucleated cell counts were estimated from reference gene primer amplification. Some clones are missing from TCRdb's copy, which holds only in-frame ones; the method was immunoSEQ multiplex PCR. That table furnishes V, J and clone size, whereas the DNA furnished D and trimming. The table includes tens of thousands of clones, over 60% detected once. There are 16 residues in the CDR3. Trimming removed 0 bases from V and 1 base from J; junction bases left unmatched: 1. CDR1 and CDR2 from the germline V gene are KGHSH and LQKENI.

The receptor was isolated from a man aged 30 to 45 with COVID-19, enrolled during active disease. The V call is TRBV18, the J call TRBJ1-4; 8 positions match TRBD1. Sequencing input: peripheral blood. Here the CDR3 reads CASSPPGQGTNEKLFF. The CDR3 nucleotides are TGTGCCAGCTCACCACCTGGACAGGGAACTAATGAAAAACTGTTTTTT.